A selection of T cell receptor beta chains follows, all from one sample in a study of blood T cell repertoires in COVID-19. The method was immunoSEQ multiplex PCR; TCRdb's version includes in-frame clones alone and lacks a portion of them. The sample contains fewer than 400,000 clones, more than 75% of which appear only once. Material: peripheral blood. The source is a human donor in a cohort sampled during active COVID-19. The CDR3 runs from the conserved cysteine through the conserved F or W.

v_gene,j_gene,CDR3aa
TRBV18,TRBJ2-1,CASSPPTGTRYNEQFF
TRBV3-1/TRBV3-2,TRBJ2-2,CASSPQPDRGTGELFF
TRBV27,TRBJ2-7,CASSRSLGGWSYEQYF
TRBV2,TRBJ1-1,CASSVTTGTPAAEAFF
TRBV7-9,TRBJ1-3,CASSFGMASGNTIYF
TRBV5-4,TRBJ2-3,CASSSTGQSTDTQYF
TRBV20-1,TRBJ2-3,CSASGGLQGSDTQYF
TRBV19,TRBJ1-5,CASSTAQQGYNQPQHF
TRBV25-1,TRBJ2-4,CASSDQSTGGNIQYF
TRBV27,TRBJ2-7,CASSLKRASGSTEQYF
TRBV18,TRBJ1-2,CASSGRGDYGYTF
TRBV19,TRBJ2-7,CASSISGGLEFEQYF